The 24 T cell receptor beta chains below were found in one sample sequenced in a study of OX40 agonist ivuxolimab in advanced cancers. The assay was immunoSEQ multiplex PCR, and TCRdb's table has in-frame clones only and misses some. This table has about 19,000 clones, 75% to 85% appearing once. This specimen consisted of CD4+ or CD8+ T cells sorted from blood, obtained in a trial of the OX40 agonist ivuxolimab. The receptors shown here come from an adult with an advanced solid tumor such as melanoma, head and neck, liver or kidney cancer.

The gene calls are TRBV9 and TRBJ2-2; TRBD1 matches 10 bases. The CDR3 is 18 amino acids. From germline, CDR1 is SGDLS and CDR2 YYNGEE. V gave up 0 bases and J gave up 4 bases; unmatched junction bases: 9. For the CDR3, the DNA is TGTGCCAGCAGCGTAGCTGGGACAGGGGCCCCGAGCACCGGGGAGCTGTTTTTT. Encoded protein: CASSVAGTGAPSTGELFF.

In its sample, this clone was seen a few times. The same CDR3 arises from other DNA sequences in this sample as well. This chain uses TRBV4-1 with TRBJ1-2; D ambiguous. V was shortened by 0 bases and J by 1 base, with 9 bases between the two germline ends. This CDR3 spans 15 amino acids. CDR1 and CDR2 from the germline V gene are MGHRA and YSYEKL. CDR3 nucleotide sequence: TGCGCCAGCAGCCAAGAAGGGCGCAGTAACTATGGCTACACCTTC. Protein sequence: CASSQEGRSNYGYTF.

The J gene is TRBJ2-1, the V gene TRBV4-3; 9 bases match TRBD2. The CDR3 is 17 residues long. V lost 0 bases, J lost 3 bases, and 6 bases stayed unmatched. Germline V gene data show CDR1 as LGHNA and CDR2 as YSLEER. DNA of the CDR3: TGCGCCAGCAGCCAAGATTGGGCGGGAGGGTTCTACAATGAGCAGTTCTTC. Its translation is CASSQDWAGGFYNEQFF.

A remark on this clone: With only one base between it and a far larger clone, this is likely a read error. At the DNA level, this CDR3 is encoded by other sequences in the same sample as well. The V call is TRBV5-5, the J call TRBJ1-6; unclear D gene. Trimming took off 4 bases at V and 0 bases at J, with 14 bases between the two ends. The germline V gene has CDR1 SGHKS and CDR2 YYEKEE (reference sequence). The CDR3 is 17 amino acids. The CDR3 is CASSPEASSSYNSPLHF. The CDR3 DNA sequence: TGTGCCAGCAGCCCTGAGGCTTCCAGCTCCTATAATTCACCCCTCCACTTT.

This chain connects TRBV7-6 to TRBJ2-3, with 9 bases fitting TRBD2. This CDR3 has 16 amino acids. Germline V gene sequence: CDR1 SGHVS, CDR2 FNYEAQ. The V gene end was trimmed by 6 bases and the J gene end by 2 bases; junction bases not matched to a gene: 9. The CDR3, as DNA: TGTGCCAGCAGTTCTTTTCTAGCGGGACACACAGATACGCAGTATTTT. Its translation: CASSSFLAGHTDTQYF.

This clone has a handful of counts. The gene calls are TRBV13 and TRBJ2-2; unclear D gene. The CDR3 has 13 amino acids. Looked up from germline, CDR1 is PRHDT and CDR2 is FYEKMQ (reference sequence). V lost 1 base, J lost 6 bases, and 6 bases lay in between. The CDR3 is CASSLDVAGELFF. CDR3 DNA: TGTGCCAGCAGCTTAGATGTCGCCGGGGAGCTGTTTTTT.

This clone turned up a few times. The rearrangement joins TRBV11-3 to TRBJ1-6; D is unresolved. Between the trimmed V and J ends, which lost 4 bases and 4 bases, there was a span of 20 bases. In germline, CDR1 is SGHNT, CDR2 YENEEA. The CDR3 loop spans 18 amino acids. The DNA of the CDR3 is TGTGCCAGCAGCTCCCACGGACCCGGCCTAGCTTATAATTCACCCCTCCACTTT. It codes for CASSSHGPGLAYNSPLHF.

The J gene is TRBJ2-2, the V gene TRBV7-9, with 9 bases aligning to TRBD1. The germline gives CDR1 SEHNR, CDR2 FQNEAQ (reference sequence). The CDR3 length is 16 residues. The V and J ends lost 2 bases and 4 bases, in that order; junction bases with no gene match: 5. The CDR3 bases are TGTGCCAGCAGCTTAACAACAGGGGGCGGCACCGGGGAGCTGTTTTTT. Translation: CASSLTTGGGTGELFF.

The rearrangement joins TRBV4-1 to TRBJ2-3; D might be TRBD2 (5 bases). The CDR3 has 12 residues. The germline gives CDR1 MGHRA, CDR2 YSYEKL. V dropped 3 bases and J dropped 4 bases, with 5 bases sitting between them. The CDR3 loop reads CASSQEADTQYF. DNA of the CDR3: TGCGCCAGCAGCCAGGAGGCAGATACGCAGTATTTT.

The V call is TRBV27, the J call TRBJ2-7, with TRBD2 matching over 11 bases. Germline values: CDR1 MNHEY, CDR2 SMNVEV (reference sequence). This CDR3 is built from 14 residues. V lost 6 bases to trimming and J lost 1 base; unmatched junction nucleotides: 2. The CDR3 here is CASRLAGGSYEQYF. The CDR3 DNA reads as TGTGCCAGCAGGCTAGCGGGAGGTTCCTACGAGCAGTACTTC.

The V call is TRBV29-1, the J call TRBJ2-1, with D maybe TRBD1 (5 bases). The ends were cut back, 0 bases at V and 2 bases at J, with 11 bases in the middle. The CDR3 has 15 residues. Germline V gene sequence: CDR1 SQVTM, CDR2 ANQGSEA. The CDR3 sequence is CSVEDAETAYNEQFF. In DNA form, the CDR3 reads TGCAGCGTTGAAGATGCGGAGACAGCCTACAATGAGCAGTTCTTC.

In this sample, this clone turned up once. CDR3 sequence: CASSDPGSIQYF. In DNA, the CDR3 is TGTGCCAGCAGTGATCCAGGGTCCATTCAGTACTTC. V gene TRBV2 combines with J gene TRBJ2-4, with a tentative D call TRBD1 (5 bases). CDR1 and CDR2 (germline): SNHLY, FYNNEI. The V end was cut by 3 bases, the J end by 9 bases, with 9 bases between. The CDR3 has 12 residues.

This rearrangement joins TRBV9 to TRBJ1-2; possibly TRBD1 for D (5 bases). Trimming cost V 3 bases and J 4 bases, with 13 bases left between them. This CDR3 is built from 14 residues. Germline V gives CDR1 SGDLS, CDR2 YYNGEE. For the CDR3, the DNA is TGTGCCAGCAGCGCATCAGGGTCCCTCTATGGCTACACCTTC. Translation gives CASSASGSLYGYTF.

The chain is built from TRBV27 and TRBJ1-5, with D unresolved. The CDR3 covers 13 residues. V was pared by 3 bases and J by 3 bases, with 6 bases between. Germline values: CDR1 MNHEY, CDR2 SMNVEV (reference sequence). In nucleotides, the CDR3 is TGTGCCAGCAGTTTGGTCTTCAATCAGCCCCAGCATTTT. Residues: CASSLVFNQPQHF.

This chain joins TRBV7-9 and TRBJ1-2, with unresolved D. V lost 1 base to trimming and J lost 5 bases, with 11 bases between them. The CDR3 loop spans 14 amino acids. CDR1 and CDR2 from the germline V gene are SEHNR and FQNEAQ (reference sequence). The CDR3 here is CASSLGWADYGYTF. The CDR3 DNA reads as TGTGCCAGCAGCTTAGGATGGGCCGATTATGGCTACACCTTC.

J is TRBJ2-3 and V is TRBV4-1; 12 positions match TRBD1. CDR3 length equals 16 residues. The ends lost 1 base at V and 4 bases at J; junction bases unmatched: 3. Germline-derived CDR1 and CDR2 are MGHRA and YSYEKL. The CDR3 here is CASSQAGQGAADTQYF. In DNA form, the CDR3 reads TGCGCCAGCAGCCAAGCGGGACAGGGGGCTGCAGATACGCAGTATTTT.

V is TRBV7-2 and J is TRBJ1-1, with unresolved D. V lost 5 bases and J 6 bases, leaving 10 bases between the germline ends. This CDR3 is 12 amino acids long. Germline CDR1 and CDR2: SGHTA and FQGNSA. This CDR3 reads CASSHNGAEAFF. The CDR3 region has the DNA TGTGCCAGCAGCCACAACGGGGCTGAAGCTTTCTTT.

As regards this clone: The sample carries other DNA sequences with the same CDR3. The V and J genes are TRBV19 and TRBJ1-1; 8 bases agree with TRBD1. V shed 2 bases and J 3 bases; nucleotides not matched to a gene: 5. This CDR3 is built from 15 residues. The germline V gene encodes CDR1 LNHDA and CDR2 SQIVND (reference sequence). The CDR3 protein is CASSIRGQGDTEAFF. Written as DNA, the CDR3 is TGTGCCAGTAGTATAAGAGGACAGGGAGACACTGAAGCTTTCTTT.

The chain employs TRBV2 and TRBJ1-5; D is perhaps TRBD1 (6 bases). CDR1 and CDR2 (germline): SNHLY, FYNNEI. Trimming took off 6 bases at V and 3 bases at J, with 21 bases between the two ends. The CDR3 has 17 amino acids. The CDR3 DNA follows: TGTGCCAGCAGCCCCCTTGACAGGTCGTTATACAATCAGCCCCAGCATTTT. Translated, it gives CASSPLDRSLYNQPQHF.

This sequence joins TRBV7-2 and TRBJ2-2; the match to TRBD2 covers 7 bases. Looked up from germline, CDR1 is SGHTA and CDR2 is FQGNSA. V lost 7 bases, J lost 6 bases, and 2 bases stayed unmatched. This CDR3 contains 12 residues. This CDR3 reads CASKGRAGELFF. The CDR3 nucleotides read TGTGCCAGCAAGGGGAGGGCCGGGGAGCTGTTTTTT.

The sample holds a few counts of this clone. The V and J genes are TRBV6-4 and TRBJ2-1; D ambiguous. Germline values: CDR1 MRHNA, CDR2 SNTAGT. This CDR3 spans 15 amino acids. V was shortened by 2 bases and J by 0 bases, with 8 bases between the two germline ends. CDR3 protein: CASSDQPGSYNEQFF. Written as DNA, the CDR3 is TGTGCCAGCAGTGACCAGCCCGGCTCCTACAATGAGCAGTTCTTC.

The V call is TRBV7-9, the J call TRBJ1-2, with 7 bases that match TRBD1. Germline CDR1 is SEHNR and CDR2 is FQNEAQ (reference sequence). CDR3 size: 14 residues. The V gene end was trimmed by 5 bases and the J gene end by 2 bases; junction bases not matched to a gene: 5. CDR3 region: CASSQTTGNYGYTF. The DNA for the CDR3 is TGTGCCAGCAGCCAAACGACAGGGAACTATGGCTACACCTTC.

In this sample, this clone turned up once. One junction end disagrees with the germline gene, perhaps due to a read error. The CDR3 DNA is TGCGCCAGCAGCCAAGTAGTGGACACACTATTCACTGAAGCTTTCTTT. Protein: CASSQVVDTLFTEAFF. The J gene is TRBJ1-1, the V gene TRBV7-9, with a possible D match to TRBD1 (5 bases). There are 16 residues in the CDR3. Germline V lookup: CDR1 SEHNR, CDR2 FQNEAQ (reference sequence).

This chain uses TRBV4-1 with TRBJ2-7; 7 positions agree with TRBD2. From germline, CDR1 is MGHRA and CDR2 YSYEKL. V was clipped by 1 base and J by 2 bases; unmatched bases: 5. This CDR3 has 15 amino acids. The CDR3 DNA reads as TGCGCCAGCAGCCAAGCATGGGGGGGGACCTACGAGCAGTACTTC. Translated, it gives CASSQAWGGTYEQYF.